This T cell receptor beta chain was profiled in a study of breast tumors, draining lymph nodes, adjacent tissues. Study-wide points: The lymph node origin of tumor T cells was framed as consistent with a hypothesis, not demonstrated. The data were judged consistent with most tumor T cells coming from lymph node and expanding in tumor. Tumor TCR diversity was below lymph nodes but above nontumor tissue.

Using its own MiXCR run on the multiplex PCR reads, TCRdb lists one record per CDR3 protein. The data show 270,000 or so distinct CDR3 sequences, with 30% seen just once and approximately 1% held by the top ten. This clonotype was seen repeatedly, ten times or more. The antigen remains undetermined. Breast cancer patients provided tissue from their axillary draining lymph nodes. The clonotype originates from a female donor with breast cancer. Some clones in this sample may be carry-over from other donors' samples. Sequencing was carried out using axillary lymph node tissue.

In DNA, the CDR3 is TGCAGTGCACCCGATGTCCTGCGAAATGAGCAGTTCTTC. As protein: CSAPDVLRNEQFF. This chain connects TRBV20-1 to TRBJ2-1; D is unresolved. CDR3 size: 13 residues. The V and J ends lost 6 bases and 7 bases respectively, with 16 bases between them. The germline gives CDR1 DFQATT, CDR2 SNEGSKA (reference sequence).